At least ten counts were recorded for the clone carrying this T cell receptor beta chain. This record comes from a study of shared clonotypes between healthy human individuals. Trimming pared 0 bases from V and 5 bases from J, leaving 10 bases between. The CDR3 consists of 14 residues. Germline V gene data show CDR1 as SGDLS and CDR2 as YYNGEE. The method was immunoSEQ multiplex PCR; TCRdb's version includes in-frame clones alone and lacks a portion of them. The sample holds about 1 million clones, under 80% seen once. The source is a man between 18 and 35 years old in good health. The chain combines TRBV9 with TRBJ2-3, with no clear D. What was sequenced was memory CD4+ T cells sorted from blood. Subset specified: CD45RA-negative fraction. DNA of the CDR3: TGTGCCAGCAGCGTAGGGTTGGGTATAGATACGCAGTATTTT. It translates to CASSVGLGIDTQYF.